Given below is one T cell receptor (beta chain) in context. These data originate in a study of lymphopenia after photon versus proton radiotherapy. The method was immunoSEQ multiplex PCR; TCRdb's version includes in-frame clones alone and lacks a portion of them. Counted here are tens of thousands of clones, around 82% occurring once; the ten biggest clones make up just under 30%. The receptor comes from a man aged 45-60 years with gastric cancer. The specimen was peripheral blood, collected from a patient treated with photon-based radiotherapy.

The CDR3 nucleotides are TGTGCCAGCAGCTTGACTTACAGGGAGCCTGGGGCCAACGTCCTGACTTTC. It encodes CASSLTYREPGANVLTF. The gene calls are TRBV7-8 and TRBJ2-6, with D tentatively TRBD1 (6 bases). The CDR3 spans 17 residues. Germline loops: CDR1 SGHVS, CDR2 FQNEAQ. V was trimmed by 3 bases and J by 2 bases, leaving 14 bases between them.